Below are 32 T cell receptor beta chains sequenced from a single sample in a study of OX40 agonist ivuxolimab in advanced cancers. Only in-frame clones appear in the TCRdb table, and some are missing; sequencing was by immunoSEQ multiplex PCR. In the table there are tens of thousands of clones, about 80% of which are singletons. The specimen comprised CD4+ or CD8+ T cells sorted from blood, sampled in a trial of the OX40 agonist ivuxolimab. The receptors come from an adult with an advanced solid tumor such as melanoma, head and neck, liver or kidney cancer.

This clone was counted only a few times. The chain recombines TRBV2 with TRBJ2-5; D not certain. CDR1 and CDR2 (germline): SNHLY, FYNNEI. CDR3 length equals 11 residues. Trimming removed 7 bases at V and 5 bases at J, with 8 bases between. CDR3 protein: CASMLKETQYF. The CDR3 nucleotides are TGTGCCAGCATGTTAAAGGAGACCCAGTACTTC.

The CDR3 region has the DNA TGTGCCAGCTCACCGGGACAGGGACGTTCTGAAGCTTTCTTT. Amino acid sequence: CASSPGQGRSEAFF. This chain uses TRBV18 with TRBJ1-1; 9 bases line up with TRBD1. The CDR3 covers 14 residues. Per the germline V gene, CDR1 is KGHSH and CDR2 is LQKENI. J was trimmed by 6 bases and V by 3 bases; bases with no gene match: 5.

The V call is TRBV29-1, the J call TRBJ2-1, with 10 bases that match TRBD2. Germline CDR1 SQVTM, CDR2 ANQGSEA. This CDR3 contains 17 residues. J lost 2 bases, V lost 0 bases, and 7 bases had no gene match. CDR3 loop: CSVEDPVAGGTYNEQFF. The DNA of the CDR3 is TGCAGCGTTGAAGATCCGGTAGCGGGGGGAACCTACAATGAGCAGTTCTTC.

The chain uses TRBV13 and TRBJ2-5; D remains ambiguous. The V gene's germline CDR1 is PRHDT and CDR2 FYEKMQ (reference sequence). This CDR3 is 11 amino acids long. Trimming stripped 2 bases from V and 7 bases from J, with 5 bases between. DNA for the CDR3: TGTGCCAGCAGCTTATTGGGGACCCAGTACTTC. Translated, it gives CASSLLGTQYF. The full variable domain, rest sourced from reference TRBV13 and TRBJ2-5, is AAGVIQSPRHLIKEKRETATLKCYPIPRHDTVYWYQQGPGQDPQFLISFYEKMQSDKGSIPDRFSAQQFSDYHSELNMSSLELGDSALYFCASSLLGTQYFGPGTRLLVL.

This rearrangement joins TRBV7-2 to TRBJ2-5; 7 bases align to TRBD2. Germline V gene data show CDR1 as SGHTA and CDR2 as FQGNSA. V shed 1 base and J 5 bases; nucleotides not matched to a gene: 7. CDR3 size: 15 residues. The CDR3 reads CASSLDGRESETQYF. CDR3 in DNA: TGTGCCAGCAGCTTAGATGGGAGGGAAAGCGAGACCCAGTACTTC.

CDR3 residues: CASSLRSGENTEAFF. CDR3 DNA: TGTGCCAGCAGCTTAAGGTCAGGGGAGAACACTGAAGCTTTCTTT. The genes are TRBV7-3 and TRBJ1-1; a weak D match, TRBD1 (6 bases). Per the germline V gene, CDR1 is SGHTA and CDR2 is FQGTGA. Trimming removed 1 base at V and 1 base at J, with 10 bases between. The CDR3 spans 15 residues.

The chain links TRBV14 to TRBJ2-7, with D perhaps matching TRBD1 (6 bases). The V and J ends lost 4 bases and 7 bases respectively, with 17 bases between them. Germline assignment: CDR1 SGHDN and CDR2 FVKESK. This CDR3 region has 14 residues. In nucleotides, the CDR3 is TGTGCCAGCAGCCTCCGACAGGATACTAGGGAGCAGTACTTC. Encoded protein: CASSLRQDTREQYF.

This clone came up a few times. This chain links TRBV7-2 with TRBJ2-7, with D maybe TRBD1 (5 bases). The CDR3 extends over 13 amino acids. V was cut by 8 bases and J by 0 bases, with 11 bases left in between. Germline V lookup: CDR1 SGHTA, CDR2 FQGNSA. The CDR3 protein is CASAQQDSYEQYF. The CDR3 coding sequence is TGTGCCAGCGCCCAACAGGACTCCTACGAGCAGTACTTC.

This rearrangement joins TRBV6-5 to TRBJ2-4; D gene unclear. CDR1 is MNHEY and CDR2 is SVGAGI in the germline V gene. V was clipped by 4 bases and J by 0 bases, with 10 bases between them. This CDR3 region has 15 residues. The CDR3 sequence is CASSFRKLAKNIQYF. The CDR3 DNA reads as TGTGCCAGCAGTTTCCGTAAGCTAGCCAAAAACATTCAGTACTTC.

The chain recombines TRBV27 with TRBJ1-6; tentative D call: TRBD1 (5 bases). Germline CDR1 reads MNHEY; CDR2 reads SMNVEV (reference sequence). Trimming removed 4 bases from V and 5 bases from J, with 12 bases in between. The CDR3 spans 15 residues. Written as DNA, the CDR3 is TGTGCCAGCAGTTCTCCCCTGACAGATAATTCACCCCTCCACTTT. Translated: CASSSPLTDNSPLHF.

This clone occurred a few times. The rearrangement joins TRBV11-3 to TRBJ1-1; D remains ambiguous. CDR1 and CDR2 from the germline V gene are SGHNT and YENEEA. V was pared by 5 bases and J by 1 base, with 8 bases between. The CDR3 contains 13 residues. CDR3: CASSLQWNTEAFF. DNA of the CDR3: TGTGCCAGCAGCCTCCAATGGAACACTGAAGCTTTCTTT. The variable domain in full, with the rest retrieved from reference TRBV11-3 and TRBJ1-1, is EAGVVQSPRYKIIEKKQPVAFWCNPISGHNTLYWYLQNLGQGPELLIRYENEEAVDDSQLPKDRFSAERLKGVDSTLKIQPAELGDSAVYLCASSLQWNTEAFFGQGTRLTVV.

This chain links TRBV7-9 with TRBJ1-5; tentatively, D is TRBD1 (6 bases). This CDR3 contains 15 residues. Trimming stripped 1 base from V and 6 bases from J, with 13 bases between. From germline, CDR1 is SEHNR and CDR2 FQNEAQ (reference sequence). DNA of the CDR3: TGTGCCAGCAGCTTAGGAGGGGGTGACGGTCAGCCCCAGCATTTT. Protein: CASSLGGGDGQPQHF.

CDR3 amino acids: CASSDAVRGRTEAFF. Here the CDR3 DNA reads TGTGCCAGCAGTGACGCCGTCAGGGGTAGAACTGAAGCTTTCTTT. This chain links TRBV6-1 with TRBJ1-1; a possible D gene is TRBD1 (6 bases). Trimming left V 3 bases short and J 5 bases short, with 16 bases between. Germline CDR1 MNHNS, CDR2 SASEGT. The CDR3 length is 15 residues.

The genes are TRBV5-1 and TRBJ2-6; D call uncertain. V lost 1 base and J lost 0, with 11 bases in between. In germline, CDR1 is SGHRS, CDR2 YFSETQ. CDR3 length equals 17 residues. The DNA for the CDR3 is TGCGCCAGCAGCTTGAGGTTACCGGTCTCTGGGGCCAACGTCCTGACTTTC. It translates to CASSLRLPVSGANVLTF.

This rearrangement joins TRBV2 to TRBJ2-7, with D maybe TRBD1 (8 bases). Looked up from germline, CDR1 is SNHLY and CDR2 is FYNNEI. The ends were cut back, 6 bases at V and 7 bases at J, with 16 bases in the middle. The CDR3 extends over 13 amino acids. The CDR3 DNA sequence: TGTGCCAGCAGCGGACAGGGCGGGAGTGAGCAGTACTTC. It encodes CASSGQGGSEQYF. Full variable domain (rest looked up from reference TRBV2 and TRBJ2-7): EPEVTQTPSHQVTQMGQEVILRCVPISNHLYFYWYRQILGQKVEFLVSFYNNEISEKSEIFDDQFSVERPDGSNFTLKIRSTKLEDSAMYFCASSGQGGSEQYFGPGTRLTVT.

The chain uses TRBV18 and TRBJ1-1; the D gene is possibly TRBD1 (6 bases). CDR3 length: 15 amino acids. Germline V lookup: CDR1 KGHSH, CDR2 LQKENI. V gave up 5 bases and J gave up 2 bases, with 15 bases separating them. CDR3 in DNA: TGTGCCAGCTCATCTTCGCAGGGGCCCAACACTGAAGCTTTCTTT. Encoded protein: CASSSSQGPNTEAFF.

This chain links TRBV5-1 with TRBJ1-1; 8 bases map to TRBD1. Unmatched junction bases numbered 9, after V lost 6 bases and J lost 5 bases. Per the germline V gene, CDR1 is SGHRS and CDR2 is YFSETQ. The CDR3 is 14 amino acids. Written as DNA, the CDR3 is TGCGCCAGCACCTCAGATACAGGGGGAACTGAAGCTTTCTTT. It yields the protein CASTSDTGGTEAFF.

This clone was observed a handful of times. This chain uses TRBV6-1 with TRBJ2-7; 7 bases align to TRBD1. Germline V gene data show CDR1 as MNHNS and CDR2 as SASEGT. The ends lost 7 bases at V and 2 bases at J; junction bases unmatched: 8. The CDR3 spans 14 residues. The chain's CDR3 is CASTPGDRAYEQYF. The CDR3 coding sequence is TGTGCCAGCACCCCCGGGGACAGAGCCTACGAGCAGTACTTC.

The CDR3 loop reads CSVETGVSTEAFF. Here the CDR3 DNA reads TGCAGCGTAGAGACAGGGGTAAGCACTGAAGCTTTCTTT. V and J are TRBV29-1 and TRBJ1-1; 8 positions match TRBD1. Germline trimming cut 6 bases from V and 4 bases from J; bases unmatched to any gene: 7. The CDR3 consists of 13 residues. Germline V gene lookup returns CDR1 SQVTM and CDR2 ANQGSEA.

This chain connects TRBV30 to TRBJ1-5; D is uncertain. CDR1 GTSNPN and CDR2 SVGIG come from the germline V gene (reference sequence). Trimming removed 0 bases from V and 3 bases from J, with 6 bases in between. The CDR3 runs to 13 residues. The CDR3 region has the DNA TGTGCCTGGAGTGTAGACGACAATCAGCCCCAGCATTTT. Residues: CAWSVDDNQPQHF.

The rearrangement uses TRBV27 and TRBJ2-3; D unclear. Germline V lookup: CDR1 MNHEY, CDR2 SMNVEV (reference sequence). There are 15 residues in the CDR3. Trimming stripped 3 bases from V and 2 bases from J, with 12 bases between. CDR3 sequence (DNA): TGTGCCAGCAGTTTCGCTGTTCCGCTCACAGATACGCAGTATTTT. This translates into CASSFAVPLTDTQYF.

This clone was seen more than once but under ten times. This sequence joins TRBV18 and TRBJ2-1; 12 bases map to TRBD2. With V trimmed by 2 bases and J by 3 bases, 11 bases remained unmatched. CDR3 size: 19 residues. Looked up from germline, CDR1 is KGHSH and CDR2 is LQKENI. In nucleotides, the CDR3 is TGTGCCAGCTCACCAAACCCACTAGCGGGGGGATCCTACTACAATGAGCAGTTCTTC. This encodes CASSPNPLAGGSYYNEQFF.

The chain carries TRBV10-3 and TRBJ1-5; TRBD1 matches 9 bases. V was pared by 7 bases and J by 3 bases, with 7 bases of the junction left unmatched. Per the germline V gene, CDR1 is ENHRY and CDR2 is SYGVKD. The CDR3 has 15 amino acids. The DNA for the CDR3 is TGTGCCATCAAGCCAGGGACAGGGCTCAATCAGCCCCAGCATTTT. Translated: CAIKPGTGLNQPQHF.

The V call is TRBV27, the J call TRBJ2-7; 12 nucleotides match TRBD2. CDR3 length: 15 amino acids. Germline CDR1 MNHEY, CDR2 SMNVEV (reference sequence). V was pared by 4 bases and J by 3 bases, with 4 bases of the junction left unmatched. As DNA, the CDR3 is TGTGCCAGCAGTTCGCCGACTAGCGGGAGCTACGAGCAGTACTTC. This sequence encodes CASSSPTSGSYEQYF.

This rearrangement joins TRBV7-9 to TRBJ1-5; perhaps TRBD1 as D (6 bases). The CDR3 has 17 residues. The germline V and J ends were trimmed by 4 bases and 0 bases, with 16 bases remaining between them. Looked up from germline, CDR1 is SEHNR and CDR2 is FQNEAQ (reference sequence). The CDR3 DNA reads as TGTGCCAGCAGCTGGGGGGCCCTCGGTTATAGCAATCAGCCCCAGCATTTT. It yields the protein CASSWGALGYSNQPQHF. The complete variable domain, with remaining parts taken from reference TRBV7-9 and TRBJ1-5, reads DTGVSQNPRHKITKRGQNVTFRCDPISEHNRLYWYRQTLGQGPEFLTYFQNEAQLEKSRLLSDRFSAERPKGSFSTLEIQRTEQGDSAMYLCASSWGALGYSNQPQHFGDGTRLSIL.

This sequence joins TRBV5-1 and TRBJ2-1; D uncertain. The germline V and J ends were trimmed by 0 bases and 6 bases, with 16 bases remaining between them. CDR3 length: 16 residues. CDR1 is SGHRS and CDR2 is YFSETQ in the germline V gene. Written as DNA, the CDR3 is TGCGCCAGCAGCTTGGTGTACCAGATATCTTCCAATGAGCAGTTCTTC. It codes for CASSLVYQISSNEQFF.

Points on this clone: This CDR3 fails to terminate in the conserved phenylalanine or tryptophan, so it likely reflects a read error. The chain couples TRBV9 to TRBJ1-2, with 8 bases aligning to TRBD1. The ends lost 0 bases at V and 4 bases at J; junction bases unmatched: 8. Germline CDR1 and CDR2: SGDLS and YYNGEE. The CDR3 is 16 amino acids. Here the CDR3 DNA reads TGTGCCAGCAGCGTAGACCCAGGACAGGGCACCTATGGCTACACCCTC. It translates to CASSVDPGQGTYGYTL.

In DNA, the CDR3 is TGTGCCAGCAGCTTGGTAACGAAGCAGTTCTTC. Amino acid sequence: CASSLVTKQFF. The chain joins TRBV5-5 to TRBJ2-1; no clear D. In germline, CDR1 is SGHKS, CDR2 YYEKEE (reference sequence). CDR3 length: 11 residues. V gave up 0 bases and J gave up 11 bases, with 6 bases separating them. Based on the CDR3 plus reference TRBV5-5 and TRBJ2-1, the full variable domain is DAGVTQSPTHLIKTRGQQVTLRCSPISGHKSVSWYQQVLGQGPQFIFQYYEKEERGRGNFPDRFSARQFPNYSSELNVNALLLGDSALYLCASSLVTKQFFGPGTRLTVL.

The chain employs TRBV10-3 and TRBJ1-1; TRBD1 is a possible D gene (6 bases). The CDR3 sequence is 15 residues long. Trimming removed 6 bases at V and 4 bases at J, with 18 bases between. Per germline, CDR1 ENHRY and CDR2 SYGVKD. CDR3 sequence reads: CAIRAGEGVGTEAFF. In DNA form, the CDR3 reads TGTGCCATCAGGGCAGGGGAGGGAGTTGGCACTGAAGCTTTCTTT.

The chain combines TRBV5-6 with TRBJ2-2, with D perhaps TRBD1 (6 bases). V was cut by 1 base and J by 0 bases, with 7 bases left in between. Germline loops: CDR1 SGHDT, CDR2 YYEEEE. The CDR3 totals 15 residues. The CDR3 DNA reads as TGTGCCAGCAGCTTGCCAGGGGCGAACACCGGGGAGCTGTTTTTT. It yields the protein CASSLPGANTGELFF.

This clone was recorded only once. The chain recombines TRBV5-6 with TRBJ2-5; 15 bases agree with TRBD2. J was trimmed by 1 base and V by 3 bases; bases with no gene match: 1. This CDR3 has 16 amino acids. In germline, CDR1 is SGHDT, CDR2 YYEEEE. As DNA, the CDR3 is TGTGCCAGCAGCTCGGGACTAGCGGGGGGCCAAGAGACCCAGTACTTC. The encoded protein is CASSSGLAGGQETQYF.

The chain employs TRBV2 and TRBJ2-3, with 13 nucleotides matching TRBD2. The germline CDR1 and CDR2 sequences are SNHLY and FYNNEI. The CDR3 covers 15 residues. With V trimmed by 6 bases and J by 4 bases, 4 bases remained unmatched. The CDR3 spells CASSKLAGGPDTQYF. The CDR3 DNA is TGTGCCAGCAGCAAACTAGCGGGAGGGCCAGATACGCAGTATTTT.